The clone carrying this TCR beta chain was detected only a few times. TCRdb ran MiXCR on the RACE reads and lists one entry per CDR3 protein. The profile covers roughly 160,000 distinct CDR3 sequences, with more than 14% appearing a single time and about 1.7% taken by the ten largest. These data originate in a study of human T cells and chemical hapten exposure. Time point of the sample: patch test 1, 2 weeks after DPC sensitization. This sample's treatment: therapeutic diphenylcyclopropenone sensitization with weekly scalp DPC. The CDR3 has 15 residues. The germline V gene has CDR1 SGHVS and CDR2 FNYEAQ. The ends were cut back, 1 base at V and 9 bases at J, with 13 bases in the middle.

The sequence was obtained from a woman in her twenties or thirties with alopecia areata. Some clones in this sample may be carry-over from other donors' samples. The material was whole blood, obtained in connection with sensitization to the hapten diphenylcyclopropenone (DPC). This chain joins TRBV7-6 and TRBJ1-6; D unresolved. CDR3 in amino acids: CASSLVSGAGSPLHF. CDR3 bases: TGTGCCAGCAGCTTAGTGTCTGGCGCGGGTTCACCCCTCCACTTT.